This TCR beta chain was retrieved from a study of blood T cells in healthy people across ages. Study outcomes and limitations: It was the long-lived donors that had more naive CD4+ cells and higher diversity than aged donors. CMV infection status of these donors was not known. Per million T cells, TCR beta diversity dropped roughly linearly as age increased.

CDR1 SGHRS and CDR2 YFSETQ come from the germline V gene. The CDR3 is made up of 14 amino acids. V dropped 5 bases and J dropped 1; count of bases not matched to a gene: 2. Only a few counts were recorded for this clonotype. The antigen is not known. The authors ran a second PCR of about 6 to 11 cycles using a sample-barcoded 5' primer and a J-beta primer mix. CDR3-containing paired-end reads numbered at least 3 million in each sample. TCRdb analysed the 5' RACE reads with MiXCR anew, one entry per CDR3 protein. The sample carries approximately 2,000,000 distinct CDR3 sequences, around 40% recorded once.

This clonotype originated in a human donor in good health. Sample: blood. The chain employs TRBV5-1 and TRBJ2-4, with 8 bases aligning to TRBD2. CDR3 in amino acids: CASRAGVAKNIQYF. CDR3 nucleotide sequence: TGCGCCAGCAGAGCGGGGGTGGCCAAAAACATTCAGTACTTC.